The 22 T cell receptor beta chains listed next were all sequenced from one sample in a study of shared clonotypes between healthy human individuals. Using immunoSEQ multiplex PCR, the repertoire was profiled, and TCRdb retains in-frame clones only, with some absent. The data contain about 730,000 clones, 72% of them singletons. The sequenced sample was memory CD4+ T cells sorted from blood. Subset given: CD45RA-negative fraction. The source of these receptors is a woman under 40 in good health.

This sequence joins TRBV19 and TRBJ1-2; TRBD1 matches at 7 bases. The CDR3 consists of 15 residues. Trimming cost V 5 bases and J 4 bases; bases outside gene matches: 10. Germline values: CDR1 LNHDA, CDR2 SQIVND (reference sequence). The CDR3 loop reads CASSPTGQTFYGYTF. CDR3 coding DNA: TGTGCCAGTAGTCCAACGGGACAGACCTTCTATGGCTACACCTTC.

This sequence joins TRBV4-2 and TRBJ2-7, with D possibly matching TRBD1 (6 bases). The V end lost 7 bases, the J end lost 6 bases, and 22 bases lay between the germline ends. The CDR3 is 15 residues long. CDR1 is LGHNA, CDR2 YNFKEQ, per germline. The CDR3 nucleotides read TGTGCCAGCACCCTGGGGGCCCTCTGGACCCTCGAGCAGTACTTC. Its protein is CASTLGALWTLEQYF.

The chain has TRBV18 and TRBJ2-2, with TRBD1 identical over 7 bases. V shed 5 bases, J shed 1 base, and the junction held 4 bases outside the gene matches. Germline CDR1 reads KGHSH; CDR2 reads LQKENI. This CDR3 comprises 15 residues. The CDR3 DNA is TGTGCCAGCTCATCACGACAGGGGAACACCGGGGAGCTGTTTTTT. This sequence encodes CASSSRQGNTGELFF.

The CDR3 DNA follows: TGTGCCAGCAGCTTAGGGTCCCCGGAGCAGTACTTC. It encodes CASSLGSPEQYF. The chain uses TRBV7-6 and TRBJ2-7; D is uncertain. This CDR3 has 12 residues. V shed 1 base and J shed 7 bases, with 8 bases lying between them. Germline loops: CDR1 SGHVS, CDR2 FNYEAQ.

J is TRBJ1-1 and V is TRBV29-1, with TRBD1 matching 9 bases. The CDR3 has 12 residues. The J segment lost 7 bases and the V segment lost 1 base, leaving 1 base of the junction unmatched. Germline V gene sequence: CDR1 SQVTM, CDR2 ANQGSEA. The CDR3 DNA reads as TGCAGCGTTGAAGGACAGGGGGTTGAAGCTTTCTTT. Its protein product is CSVEGQGVEAFF.

This chain joins TRBV18 and TRBJ2-7; weak D call: TRBD1 (6 bases). Trimming left V 3 bases short and J 6 bases short, with 12 bases between. The germline V gene has CDR1 KGHSH and CDR2 LQKENI. The CDR3 loop spans 13 amino acids. In DNA form, the CDR3 reads TGTGCCAGCTCACCTGGGACACCAGGCGAGCAGTACTTC. This translates into CASSPGTPGEQYF.

The genes are TRBV4-2 and TRBJ1-5; D not resolved. The CDR3 contains 15 residues. Germline assignment: CDR1 LGHNA and CDR2 YNFKEQ. With 0 bases removed from V and 2 bases from J, the gap between germline ends came to 8 bases. CDR3 nucleotide sequence: TGTGCCAGCAGCCAAGAGGCAATCCGCAATCAGCCCCAGCATTTT. As protein: CASSQEAIRNQPQHF.

The J gene is TRBJ2-5, the V gene TRBV18; 9 bases agree with TRBD1. CDR1 and CDR2 (germline): KGHSH, LQKENI. This CDR3 contains 15 residues. V dropped 4 bases and J dropped 3; count of bases not matched to a gene: 6. CDR3 nucleotides: TGTGCCAGCTCACGAAACACAGGGGGCGAAGAGACCCAGTACTTC. This gives the protein CASSRNTGGEETQYF.

V is TRBV7-9 and J is TRBJ2-1; D possibly corresponds to TRBD2 (5 bases). V dropped 3 bases and J dropped 6 bases, with 18 bases sitting between them. This CDR3 spans 16 amino acids. Looked up from germline, CDR1 is SEHNR and CDR2 is FQNEAQ (reference sequence). The CDR3 nucleotides read TGTGCCAGCAGCTTGGCCATGGGAGTGGGGTCCAATGAGCAGTTCTTC. As protein: CASSLAMGVGSNEQFF.

This clone was seen repeatedly, ten times or more. One end of the junction fails to match germline, which may point to a read error. The chain recombines TRBV5-1 with TRBJ1-3; the D is unclear. CDR1 is SGHRS and CDR2 is YFSETQ in the germline V gene. This CDR3 has 14 amino acids. The CDR3 spells CASTLGGSGNTIYF. The DNA of the CDR3 is TGCGCCAGCACCTTGGGAGGGAGCGGAAACACCATATATTTT.

The chain has TRBV28 and TRBJ1-5, with D perhaps matching TRBD1 (5 bases). Trimming removed 6 bases from V and 6 bases from J, with 15 bases in between. The V gene's germline CDR1 is MDHEN and CDR2 SYDVKM. CDR3 length equals 14 residues. CDR3 in amino acids: CASRRIREGQPQHF. The CDR3 nucleotides read TGTGCCAGCAGGAGGATCAGGGAGGGTCAGCCCCAGCATTTT.

The chain links TRBV11-2 to TRBJ1-1; TRBD1 agrees at 11 bases. CDR3 length: 19 residues. The germline CDR1 and CDR2 sequences are SGHAT and FQNNGV. Trimming took 10 bases from V and 10 from J; bases not matched to a gene: 29. CDR3 bases: TGTGCCATCGAAGGACAGGGGGCGATTGGCGGTCCTTCAAGGAAGGGAGCTTTCTTT. Amino acid sequence: CAIEGQGAIGGPSRKGAFF.

The CDR3 DNA reads TGTGCCAGTAGTCCCTCAGGGGGCCGGTGGGGCAATCAGCCCCAGCATTTT. It codes for CASSPSGGRWGNQPQHF. V is TRBV19 and J is TRBJ1-5, with 8 nucleotides matching TRBD1. The V gene's germline CDR1 is LNHDA and CDR2 SQIVND (reference sequence). Trimming took 5 bases from V and 2 from J; bases not matched to a gene: 11. The CDR3 consists of 17 residues.

The chain has TRBV6-1 and TRBJ1-5; 8 bases align to TRBD1. Germline CDR1 MNHNS, CDR2 SASEGT. There are 15 residues in the CDR3. V dropped 5 bases and J dropped 5; count of bases not matched to a gene: 8. This chain's CDR3 is CASSPVTGVDQPQHF. CDR3 in DNA: TGTGCCAGCAGTCCCGTGACAGGGGTCGATCAGCCCCAGCATTTT.

Worth noting for this clone: A much larger clonotype is one base distant, so this may be a read error. V is TRBV11-3 and J is TRBJ1-1, with D unclear. The length of the CDR3 is 13 residues. Germline lookup yields CDR1 SGHNT and CDR2 YENEEA. The CDR3 protein is CASSPRVNIEAFF. CDR3 nucleotides: TGTGCCAGCAGCCCCCGAGTGAACATTGAAGCTTTCTTT.

This clone was detected only once. The V gene is TRBV6-5, the J gene TRBJ2-3; D unresolved. The germline V gene has CDR1 MNHEY and CDR2 SVGAGI. V lost 1 base, J lost 5 bases, and 10 bases lay in between. This CDR3 contains 14 residues. The CDR3 DNA is TGTGCCAGCAGTTACTATGGGGTGGGAGATACGCAGTATTTT. Encoded protein: CASSYYGVGDTQYF.

The chain links TRBV19 to TRBJ2-5; D possibly corresponds to TRBD1 (7 bases). Germline V gene lookup returns CDR1 LNHDA and CDR2 SQIVND (reference sequence). This CDR3 spans 14 amino acids. V was pared by 6 bases and J by 7 bases, with 18 bases between. In nucleotides, the CDR3 is TGTGCCAGTAGGGAGGGGGCCGCCCCAGGGACCCAGTACTTC. Its translation: CASREGAAPGTQYF.

The genes are TRBV6-6 and TRBJ2-1; D not resolved. Per germline, CDR1 MNHNY and CDR2 SVGAGI (reference sequence). CDR3 length: 12 residues. Trimming removed 2 bases from V and 7 bases from J, with 6 bases in between. This CDR3 is CASSYGGNEQFF. DNA for the CDR3: TGTGCCAGCAGTTACGGCGGTAATGAGCAGTTCTTC.

The V and J genes are TRBV11-2 and TRBJ2-7, with D perhaps matching TRBD2 (5 bases). CDR3 length: 13 amino acids. The ends were cut back, 5 bases at V and 6 bases at J, with 14 bases in the middle. The V gene's germline CDR1 is SGHAT and CDR2 FQNNGV. CDR3 DNA sequence: TGTGCCAGCAGCCGCGAGGGCCCTGCCGAGCAGTACTTC. Protein product: CASSREGPAEQYF.

This sequence joins TRBV5-1 and TRBJ1-4; 7 bases align to TRBD1. The trim removed 5 bases at V and 5 bases at J, leaving 9 bases unmatched. Germline V gene sequence: CDR1 SGHRS, CDR2 YFSETQ. This CDR3 spans 15 amino acids. CDR3 residues: CASRFEGASNEKLFF. Here the CDR3 DNA reads TGCGCCAGCAGATTTGAGGGGGCAAGCAATGAAAAACTGTTTTTT.

This clone has at least ten counts. The rearrangement joins TRBV5-1 to TRBJ2-1, with TRBD1 identical over 10 bases. V gave up 2 bases and J gave up 8 bases; unmatched junction bases: 10. Germline-derived CDR1 and CDR2 are SGHRS and YFSETQ. CDR3 length: 16 amino acids. DNA of the CDR3: TGCGCCAGCAGCTTCGGGGGACAGGGGAATGGAGATGAGCAGTTCTTC. Its translation: CASSFGGQGNGDEQFF.

V is TRBV19 and J is TRBJ1-4, with 8 bases identical to TRBD1. Trimming at V came to 6 bases and at J to 3 bases, leaving 3 bases not matched to a gene. Germline lookup yields CDR1 LNHDA and CDR2 SQIVND (reference sequence). This CDR3 contains 14 residues. This chain's CDR3 is CASRDRGPNEKLFF. CDR3 in DNA: TGTGCCAGTAGAGACAGGGGACCTAATGAAAAACTGTTTTTT.